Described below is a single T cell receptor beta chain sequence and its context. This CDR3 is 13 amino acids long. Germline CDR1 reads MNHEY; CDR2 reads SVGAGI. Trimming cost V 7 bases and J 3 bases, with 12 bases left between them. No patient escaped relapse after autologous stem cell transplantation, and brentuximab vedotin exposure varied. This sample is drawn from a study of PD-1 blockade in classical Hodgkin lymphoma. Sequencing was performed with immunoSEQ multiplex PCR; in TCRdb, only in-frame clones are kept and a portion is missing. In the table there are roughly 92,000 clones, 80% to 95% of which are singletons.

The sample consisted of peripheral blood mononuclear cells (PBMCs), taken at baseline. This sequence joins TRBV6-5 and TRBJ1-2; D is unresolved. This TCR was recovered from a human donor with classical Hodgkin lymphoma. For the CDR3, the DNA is TGTGCCAGCAAGGTCGTCGGGGACTATGGCTACACCTTC. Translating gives CASKVVGDYGYTF.